The 13 T cell receptor beta chains below come from one sample, sequenced in a study of T-cell reconstitution after alpha-beta-depleted transplantation in children. Molecular barcoding with unique molecular identifiers was used for the TCRbeta library. MiXCR, applied by TCRdb to the PCR reads, yields one record per CDR3 protein. Of fewer than 25,000 distinct CDR3 sequences in the sample, approximately 10% were seen once. Material: PBMCs from the stem cell graft donor, obtained from the stem cell graft. These receptor sequences come from a human donor who donated a stem cell graft to a child with chronic granulomatous disease.

This clonotype was detected many times. The chain recombines TRBV29-1 with TRBJ2-7; D is possibly TRBD1 (6 bases). CDR1 is SQVTM, CDR2 ANQGSEA, per germline. Deletions cut 4 bases from V and 2 bases from J, with 12 bases between. The CDR3 length is 13 residues. CDR3 residues: CSVVSRDTYEQYF. DNA for the CDR3: TGCAGCGTTGTAAGCCGGGACACCTACGAGCAGTACTTC.

This clonotype has a count of ten or more. The chain recombines TRBV6-5 with TRBJ2-2; the D gene is possibly TRBD2 (5 bases). Germline V CDR1 and CDR2: MNHEY, SVGAGI. This CDR3 is 15 amino acids long. Trimming removed 2 bases from V and 4 bases from J, with 11 bases in between. The CDR3 sequence is CASSYRDLATGELFF. As DNA, the CDR3 is TGTGCCAGCAGTTACAGGGATCTAGCCACCGGGGAGCTGTTTTTT.

At least ten counts were recorded for this clonotype. V is TRBV4-3 and J is TRBJ2-3; tentatively, D is TRBD2 (6 bases). Germline V lookup: CDR1 LGHNA, CDR2 YSLEER. This CDR3 region has 15 residues. Trimming left V 1 base short and J 5 bases short, with 13 bases between. The CDR3 spells CASSQGAGGRDTQYF. The CDR3 nucleotides read TGCGCCAGCAGCCAAGGAGCGGGTGGAAGAGATACGCAGTATTTT.

There are many counts of this clonotype. This chain uses TRBV11-3 with TRBJ2-1; 7 bases are shared with TRBD2. This CDR3 has 18 residues. Trimming removed 1 base from V and 0 bases from J; junction bases left unmatched: 9. Germline V gene lookup returns CDR1 SGHNT and CDR2 YENEEA. The CDR3 sequence is CASSLGASGYSSYNEQFF. Written as DNA, the CDR3 is TGTGCCAGCAGCTTAGGGGCTAGCGGTTACAGCTCCTACAATGAGCAGTTCTTC.

This clonotype was counted many times. The J gene is TRBJ2-3, the V gene TRBV12-3 or TRBV12-4; D is uncertain. Trimming took off 6 bases at V and 4 bases at J, with 8 bases between the two ends. This CDR3 spans 12 amino acids. This CDR3 reads CASSLLPDTQYF. The CDR3 DNA is TGTGCCAGCAGCCTTTTACCAGATACGCAGTATTTT.

CDR3 DNA sequence: TGCAGTGCTAGAGGCCAAGACAGGGCGCGGGGCTATGGCTACACCTTC. Translated: CSARGQDRARGYGYTF. The chain joins TRBV20-1 to TRBJ1-2; TRBD1 agrees at 7 bases. The CDR3 is made up of 16 amino acids. Per germline, CDR1 DFQATT and CDR2 SNEGSKA (reference sequence). V lost 1 base, J lost 4 bases, and 12 bases stayed unmatched.

This clonotype occurred many times. The rearrangement links TRBV5-1 to TRBJ2-7; D is perhaps TRBD2 (6 bases). The CDR3 sequence is 14 residues long. The germline gives CDR1 SGHRS, CDR2 YFSETQ. V dropped 7 bases and J dropped 4 bases, with 18 bases sitting between them. The CDR3 coding sequence is TGCGCCAGCTCCCTCGGTAGCGGAGCATACGAGCAGTACTTC. Translating it yields CASSLGSGAYEQYF.

This clonotype occurred many times. J is TRBJ2-3 and V is TRBV9; tentative D call: TRBD2 (5 bases). Germline V gene lookup returns CDR1 SGDLS and CDR2 YYNGEE. This CDR3 has 15 residues. Trimming cost V 4 bases and J 4 bases, with 16 bases left between them. This CDR3 is CASSPPVAKPDTQYF. CDR3 DNA sequence: TGTGCCAGCAGCCCCCCAGTAGCGAAGCCAGATACGCAGTATTTT.

At least ten counts were recorded for this clonotype. The CDR3 is CASSRSGGEEKLFF. The CDR3 region has the DNA TGTGCCAGCAGCCGTTCTGGTGGGGAGGAAAAACTGTTTTTT. The rearrangement links TRBV7-9 to TRBJ1-4, with unresolved D. Trimming took 5 bases from V and 8 from J, leaving 15 bases between them. CDR1 and CDR2 (germline): SEHNR, FQNEAQ (reference sequence). The CDR3 runs to 14 residues.

V and J are TRBV5-6 and TRBJ2-7; D uncertain. With 2 bases removed from V and 3 bases from J, the gap between germline ends came to 9 bases. CDR3 length equals 13 residues. Germline lookup yields CDR1 SGHDT and CDR2 YYEEEE. This chain's CDR3 is CASSLSSLYEQYF. The CDR3 DNA follows: TGTGCCAGCAGCTTATCCAGCCTCTACGAGCAGTACTTC.

This clonotype appeared many times. The gene calls are TRBV6-1 and TRBJ1-1, with D unresolved. CDR3 length equals 11 residues. Germline CDR1 MNHNS, CDR2 SASEGT. The V end lost 8 bases, the J end lost 4 bases, and 8 bases lay between the germline ends. CDR3 amino acids: CASADFTEAFF. CDR3 nucleotides: TGTGCCAGCGCAGATTTCACTGAAGCTTTCTTT.

This clonotype occurred many times. J is TRBJ2-7 and V is TRBV20-1, with no clear D. The length of the CDR3 is 13 residues. Trimming left V 1 base short and J 0 bases short, with 7 bases between. CDR1 and CDR2 from the germline V gene are DFQATT and SNEGSKA (reference sequence). CDR3: CSARGDISYEQYF. The DNA of the CDR3 is TGCAGTGCTAGAGGTGACATCTCCTACGAGCAGTACTTC.

The table lists this clonotype with many counts. V is TRBV6-5 and J is TRBJ2-1; possibly TRBD2 for D (6 bases). V shed 3 bases and J shed 7 bases, with 16 bases lying between them. The CDR3 spans 15 residues. Germline CDR1 reads MNHEY; CDR2 reads SVGAGI. CDR3 protein: CASSYTAGLGNEQFF. DNA for the CDR3: TGTGCCAGCAGTTATACGGCGGGGCTGGGGAATGAGCAGTTCTTC.